Each of the 18 T cell receptor beta chains below was sequenced from the same sample in a study of OX40 agonist ivuxolimab in advanced cancers. Measured with immunoSEQ multiplex PCR; TCRdb has only the in-frame clones, and not every one. Among 36,000 or so clones listed, around 89% were seen once. Sequencing was performed on CD4+ or CD8+ T cells sorted from blood, taken in a trial of the OX40 agonist ivuxolimab. All receptors derive from an adult with an advanced solid tumor such as melanoma, head and neck, liver or kidney cancer.

The chain is built from TRBV28 and TRBJ1-5, with 10 positions matching TRBD1. This CDR3 is 15 amino acids long. Germline V gene sequence: CDR1 MDHEN, CDR2 SYDVKM. Germline trimming cut 6 bases from V and 1 base from J; bases unmatched to any gene: 3. CDR3 residues: CASRTGGVSNQPQHF. The CDR3 region has the DNA TGTGCCAGCAGGACAGGGGGCGTAAGCAATCAGCCCCAGCATTTT. The full variable domain, in which reference TRBV28 and TRBJ1-5 provide the parts outside the CDR3, is DVKVTQSSRYLVKRTGEKVFLECVQDMDHENMFWYRQDPGLGLRLIYFSYDVKMKEKGDIPEGYSVSREKKERFSLILESASTNQTSMYLCASRTGGVSNQPQHFGDGTRLSIL.

This clone was counted between two and nine times. This chain connects TRBV7-2 to TRBJ1-2, with 8 bases identical to TRBD1. In germline, CDR1 is SGHTA, CDR2 FQGNSA. After removal of 6 bases from V and 2 bases from J, the junction contained 5 bases not matched to a gene. The CDR3 runs to 14 residues. The CDR3 spells CASSTGGHNYGYTF. In DNA form, the CDR3 reads TGTGCCAGCAGTACAGGGGGGCACAACTATGGCTACACCTTC.

The V and J genes are TRBV11-2 and TRBJ2-6, with D perhaps matching TRBD2 (6 bases). The CDR3 covers 15 residues. Trimming pared 2 bases from V and 4 bases from J, leaving 9 bases between. Germline V gives CDR1 SGHAT, CDR2 FQNNGV. Here the CDR3 reads CASSLPEGGANVLTF. The CDR3 region has the DNA TGTGCCAGCAGCTTACCGGAGGGCGGGGCCAACGTCCTGACTTTC. The entire variable domain, with the rest obtained from reference TRBV11-2 and TRBJ2-6, is as follows: EAGVAQSPRYKIIEKRQSVAFWCNPISGHATLYWYQQILGQGPKLLIQFQNNGVVDDSQLPKDRFSAERLKGVDSTLKIQPAKLEDSAVYLCASSLPEGGANVLTFGAGSRLTVL.

This chain uses TRBV10-1 with TRBJ2-3; 10 bases line up with TRBD2. V was pared by 6 bases and J by 3 bases, with 3 bases of the junction left unmatched. The germline V gene encodes CDR1 WNHNN and CDR2 SYGVQD (reference sequence). The CDR3 is 14 residues long. DNA for the CDR3: TGCGCCAGCAGGGGACTAGCGTCTACAGATACGCAGTATTTT. This translates into CASRGLASTDTQYF.

The chain combines TRBV5-4 with TRBJ1-3; unclear D gene. The CDR3 length is 16 residues. The V end lost 0 bases, the J end lost 3 bases, and 13 bases lay between the germline ends. Germline-derived CDR1 and CDR2 are SGHNT and YYREEE (reference sequence). CDR3 residues: CASSLGGHPFGNTIYF. The CDR3 region has the DNA TGTGCCAGCAGCTTGGGGGGTCACCCTTTTGGAAACACCATATATTTT.

The chain couples TRBV15 to TRBJ2-1, with D perhaps TRBD2 (5 bases). Germline V gene data show CDR1 as LNHNV and CDR2 as YYDKDF (reference sequence). The V end was cut by 7 bases, the J end by 9 bases, with 10 bases between. The CDR3 contains 11 residues. CDR3 region: CATTGSGEQFF. The CDR3 DNA reads as TGTGCCACCACGGGGAGCGGTGAGCAGTTCTTC.

V is TRBV11-2 and J is TRBJ2-7; maybe TRBD1 (5 bases). Germline values: CDR1 SGHAT, CDR2 FQNNGV. The CDR3 loop spans 15 amino acids. The V and J ends lost 1 base and 5 bases respectively, with 15 bases between them. CDR3 region: CASSLAVAGLDEQYF. The CDR3 bases are TGTGCCAGCAGCTTAGCGGTGGCAGGGCTCGACGAGCAGTACTTC.

The rearrangement joins TRBV5-1 to TRBJ2-2, with D perhaps given as TRBD1 or TRBD2 (6 bases each). The CDR3 has 15 residues. Trimming removed 1 base from V and 5 bases from J, with 12 bases in between. Germline V gene lookup returns CDR1 SGHRS and CDR2 YFSETQ. DNA of the CDR3: TGCGCCAGCAGCTTGTTTGGGGGGCAAACCGGGGAGCTGTTTTTT. Amino acid sequence: CASSLFGGQTGELFF.

This CDR3 is CASSLGGDTEAFF. The CDR3 region has the DNA TGTGCCAGCAGCTTAGGGGGGGACACTGAAGCTTTCTTT. This chain joins TRBV11-3 and TRBJ1-1, with D possibly TRBD1 on 5 matching bases. Germline V gene lookup returns CDR1 SGHNT and CDR2 YENEEA. Trimming stripped 1 base from V and 3 bases from J, with 6 bases between. This CDR3 is 13 amino acids long.

This clone was counted between two and nine times. V usage is TRBV5-8 and J usage is TRBJ1-1; no reliable D call. The V gene's germline CDR1 is SGHTS and CDR2 YDEGEE. The CDR3 contains 11 residues. Trimming stripped 5 bases from V and 0 bases from J, with 2 bases between. CDR3 loop: CASRLNTEAFF. The CDR3 DNA sequence: TGTGCCAGCAGATTGAACACTGAAGCTTTCTTT.

The rearrangement links TRBV5-1 to TRBJ1-1; D is possibly TRBD1 (5 bases). Germline V CDR1 and CDR2: SGHRS, YFSETQ. The CDR3 is made up of 13 amino acids. V lost 0 bases and J 6 bases, leaving 9 bases between the germline ends. CDR3 in DNA: TGCGCCAGCAGCTTGGGTGGGGACGCTGAAGCTTTCTTT. This encodes CASSLGGDAEAFF.

V usage is TRBV15 and J usage is TRBJ1-6, with a weak D call TRBD1 (5 bases). The CDR3 consists of 16 residues. Germline CDR1 and CDR2: LNHNV and YYDKDF (reference sequence). The V and J ends lost 5 bases and 0 bases respectively, with 11 bases between them. For the CDR3, the DNA is TGTGCCACCAGCGCGGGGGGGAGCTCCTATAATTCACCCCTCCACTTT. It specifies CATSAGGSSYNSPLHF.

V and J are TRBV5-1 and TRBJ1-1; D gene uncertain. This CDR3 spans 15 amino acids. Germline CDR1 is SGHRS and CDR2 is YFSETQ. Trimming left V 5 bases short and J 0 bases short, with 14 bases between. CDR3 nucleotide sequence: TGCGCCAGCAGGGTTAGACTCACCATGAACACTGAAGCTTTCTTT. Protein: CASRVRLTMNTEAFF.

The chain is built from TRBV18 and TRBJ2-2, with D perhaps matching TRBD2 (5 bases). The CDR3 covers 14 residues. The V end was cut by 3 bases, the J end by 5 bases, with 10 bases between. Per germline, CDR1 KGHSH and CDR2 LQKENI. CDR3 in amino acids: CASSPGVWTGELFF. The DNA of the CDR3 is TGTGCCAGCTCACCCGGGGTTTGGACCGGGGAGCTGTTTTTT.

This clone was found a few times. This chain joins TRBV28 and TRBJ2-7; 9 bases align to TRBD1. The junction had 6 bases not matched to a gene; V was cut back by 3 bases and J by 3 bases. The length of the CDR3 is 15 residues. From germline, CDR1 is MDHEN and CDR2 SYDVKM. CDR3 nucleotide sequence: TGTGCCAGCAGTTTTCCCGACAGGGGGATCTACGAGCAGTACTTC. Translating it yields CASSFPDRGIYEQYF.

V usage is TRBV4-1 and J usage is TRBJ2-6; D may match TRBD1 or TRBD2 (5 bases each). Between the trimmed V and J ends, which lost 8 bases and 0 bases, there was a span of 8 bases. Per the germline V gene, CDR1 is MGHRA and CDR2 is YSYEKL. This CDR3 spans 14 amino acids. DNA for the CDR3: TGCGCCAGCGGGGGTAGCTCTGGGGCCAACGTCCTGACTTTC. Protein product: CASGGSSGANVLTF.

The chain recombines TRBV9 with TRBJ2-5; 9 positions agree with TRBD1. The CDR3 loop spans 16 amino acids. Germline trimming cut 4 bases from V and 2 bases from J; bases unmatched to any gene: 9. The germline V gene has CDR1 SGDLS and CDR2 YYNGEE. The CDR3 loop reads CASSPRTGASQETQYF. CDR3 DNA: TGTGCCAGCAGCCCCCGGACAGGGGCATCGCAAGAGACCCAGTACTTC.

The chain uses TRBV4-2 and TRBJ1-2; 8 bases are a match to TRBD1. J lost 8 bases, V lost 4 bases, and 9 bases had no gene match. CDR1 LGHNA and CDR2 YNFKEQ come from the germline V gene. The CDR3 loop spans 14 amino acids. DNA of the CDR3: TGTGCCAGCAGCCCGTCAGGGGGCTACGAAGGCTACACCTTC. Amino acid sequence: CASSPSGGYEGYTF.